This TCR beta chain comes out of a study of technical replicates of blood from a handful of donors. The table came from immunoSEQ multiplex PCR; TCRdb's copy has only in-frame clones and leaves some out. The table shows 70,000 or so clones, with about 92% occurring only once. The CDR3 spans 16 residues. The V gene lost 3 bases and the J gene lost 4 bases, with 17 bases spanning the gap. From germline, CDR1 is LNHDA and CDR2 SQIVND (reference sequence). The origin of this receptor is a human donor in good health. Material for sequencing was T cells isolated from PBMCs. The V gene is TRBV19, the J gene TRBJ2-3; tentatively, D is TRBD2 (6 bases). The CDR3 bases are TGTGCCAGTAGTATGCTGCGGGACCTGGTCGCAGATACGCAGTATTTT. As protein: CASSMLRDLVADTQYF. Filled out from reference TRBV19 and TRBJ2-3, the complete variable domain reads DGGITQSPKYLFRKEGQNVTLSCEQNLNHDAMYWYRQDPGQGLRLIYYSQIVNDFQKGDIAEGYSVSREKKESFPLTVTSAQKNPTAFYLCASSMLRDLVADTQYFGPGTRLTVL.